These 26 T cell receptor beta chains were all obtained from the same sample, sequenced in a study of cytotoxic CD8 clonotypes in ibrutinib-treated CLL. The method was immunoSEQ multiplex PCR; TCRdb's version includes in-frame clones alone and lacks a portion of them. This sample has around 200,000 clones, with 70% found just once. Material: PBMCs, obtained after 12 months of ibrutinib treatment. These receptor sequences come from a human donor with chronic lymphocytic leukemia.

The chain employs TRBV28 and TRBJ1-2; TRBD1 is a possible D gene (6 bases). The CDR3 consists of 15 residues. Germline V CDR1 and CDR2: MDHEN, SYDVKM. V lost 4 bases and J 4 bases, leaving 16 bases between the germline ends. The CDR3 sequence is CASSSPPGGLYGYTF. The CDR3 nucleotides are TGTGCCAGCAGTTCGCCCCCGGGGGGGCTCTATGGCTACACCTTC.

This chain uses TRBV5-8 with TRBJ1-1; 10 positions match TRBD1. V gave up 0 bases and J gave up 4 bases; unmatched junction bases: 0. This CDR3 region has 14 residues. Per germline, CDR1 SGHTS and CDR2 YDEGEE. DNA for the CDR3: TGTGCCAGCAGCTTGGGGGACAGGGGCACTGAAGCTTTCTTT. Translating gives CASSLGDRGTEAFF. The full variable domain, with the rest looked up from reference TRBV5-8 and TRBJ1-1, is EAGVTQSPTHLIKTRGQQATLRCSPISGHTSVYWYQQALGLGLQFLLWYDEGEERNRGNFPPRFSGRQFPNYSSELNVNALELEDSALYLCASSLGDRGTEAFFGQGTRLTVV.

This CDR3 is CATSRDFRGFQPQHF. In nucleotides, the CDR3 is TGTGCCACCAGCAGAGATTTCCGGGGCTTTCAGCCCCAGCATTTT. The chain recombines TRBV15 with TRBJ1-5; D perhaps matches TRBD1 (5 bases). Germline-derived CDR1 and CDR2 are LNHNV and YYDKDF (reference sequence). The CDR3 sequence is 15 residues long. The V and J ends lost 0 bases and 6 bases respectively, with 12 bases between them. The complete variable domain, with remaining parts taken from reference TRBV15 and TRBJ1-5, reads DAMVIQNPRYQVTQFGKPVTLSCSQTLNHNVMYWYQQKSSQAPKLLFHYYDKDFNNEADTPDNFQSRRPNTSFCFLDIRSPGLGDTAMYLCATSRDFRGFQPQHFGDGTRLSIL.

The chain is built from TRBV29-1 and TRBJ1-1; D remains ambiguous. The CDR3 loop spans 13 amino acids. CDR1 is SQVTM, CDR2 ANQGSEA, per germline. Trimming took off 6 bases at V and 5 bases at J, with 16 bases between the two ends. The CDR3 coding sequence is TGCAGCGTAATTTGGGGATTAGTTACTGAAGCTTTCTTT. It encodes CSVIWGLVTEAFF.

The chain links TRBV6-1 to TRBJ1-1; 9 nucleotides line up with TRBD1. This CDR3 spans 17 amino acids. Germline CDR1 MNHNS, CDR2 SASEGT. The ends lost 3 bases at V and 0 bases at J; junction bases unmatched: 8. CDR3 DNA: TGTGCCAGCAGTGACCACTGGACAGGGGTCATGAACACTGAAGCTTTCTTT. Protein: CASSDHWTGVMNTEAFF.

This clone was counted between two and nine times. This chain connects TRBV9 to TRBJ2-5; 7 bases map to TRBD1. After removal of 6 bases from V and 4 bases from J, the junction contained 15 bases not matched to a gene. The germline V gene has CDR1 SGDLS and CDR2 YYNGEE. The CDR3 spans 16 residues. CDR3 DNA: TGTGCCAGCAACTTGAGGGGGAGAGGGGGCGCAGAGACCCAGTACTTC. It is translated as CASNLRGRGGAETQYF. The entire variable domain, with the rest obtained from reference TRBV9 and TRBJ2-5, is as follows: DSGVTQTPKHLITATGQRVTLRCSPRSGDLSVYWYQQSLDQGLQFLIQYYNGEERAKGNILERFSAQQFPDLHSELNLSSLELGDSALYFCASNLRGRGGAETQYFGPGTRLLVL.

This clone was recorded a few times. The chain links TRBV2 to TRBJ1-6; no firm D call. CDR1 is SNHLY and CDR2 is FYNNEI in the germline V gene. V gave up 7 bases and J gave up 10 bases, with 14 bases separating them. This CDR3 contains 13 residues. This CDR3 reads CASTGIQGSPLHF. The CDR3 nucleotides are TGTGCCAGCACCGGAATCCAAGGGTCACCCCTCCACTTT.

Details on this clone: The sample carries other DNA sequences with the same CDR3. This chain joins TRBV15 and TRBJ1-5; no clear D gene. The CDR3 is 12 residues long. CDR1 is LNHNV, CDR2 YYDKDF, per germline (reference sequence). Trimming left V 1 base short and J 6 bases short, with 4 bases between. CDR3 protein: CATSRAGQPQHF. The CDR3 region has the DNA TGTGCCACCAGCAGAGCGGGTCAGCCCCAGCATTTT.

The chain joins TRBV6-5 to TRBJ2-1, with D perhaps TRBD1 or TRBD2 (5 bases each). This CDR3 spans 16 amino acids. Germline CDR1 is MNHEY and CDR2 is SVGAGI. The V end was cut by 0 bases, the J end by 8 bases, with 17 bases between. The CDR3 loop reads CASSYSGDRGRDEQFF. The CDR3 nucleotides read TGTGCCAGCAGTTACTCGGGGGATCGGGGAAGGGATGAGCAGTTCTTC.

CDR3 loop: CASSMTGYGYTF. CDR3 DNA: TGTGCCAGTAGTATGACAGGGTATGGCTACACCTTC. The chain recombines TRBV19 with TRBJ1-2; 7 bases are shared with TRBD1. V lost 3 bases, J lost 5 bases, and 0 bases stayed unmatched. The CDR3 sequence is 12 residues long. The germline V gene encodes CDR1 LNHDA and CDR2 SQIVND (reference sequence).

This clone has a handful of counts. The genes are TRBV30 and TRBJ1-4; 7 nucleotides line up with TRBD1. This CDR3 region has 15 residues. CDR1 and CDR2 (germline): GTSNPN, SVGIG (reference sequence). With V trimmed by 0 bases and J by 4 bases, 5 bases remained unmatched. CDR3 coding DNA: TGTGCCTGGAGTGTACTCGGGACAGTTAATGAAAAACTGTTTTTT. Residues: CAWSVLGTVNEKLFF.

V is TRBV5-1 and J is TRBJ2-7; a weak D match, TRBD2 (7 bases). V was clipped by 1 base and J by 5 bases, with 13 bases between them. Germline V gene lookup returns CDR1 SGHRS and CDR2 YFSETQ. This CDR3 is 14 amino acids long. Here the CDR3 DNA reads TGCGCCAGCAGCTTGATCGTGGGGGGGCACGAGCAGTACTTC. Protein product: CASSLIVGGHEQYF. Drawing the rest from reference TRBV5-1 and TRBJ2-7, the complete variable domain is KAGVTQTPRYLIKTRGQQVTLSCSPISGHRSVSWYQQTPGQGLQFLFEYFSETQRNKGNFPGRFSGRQFSNSRSEMNVSTLELGDSALYLCASSLIVGGHEQYFGPGTRLTVT.

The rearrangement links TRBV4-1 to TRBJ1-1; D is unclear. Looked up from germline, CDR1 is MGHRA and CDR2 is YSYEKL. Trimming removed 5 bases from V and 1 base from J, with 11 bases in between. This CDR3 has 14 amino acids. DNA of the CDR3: TGCGCCAGCAGCGGACGTAGGCGGAACACTGAAGCTTTCTTT. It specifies CASSGRRRNTEAFF.

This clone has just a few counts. Here the CDR3 reads CASSPGTGTTDTQYF. CDR3 nucleotide sequence: TGTGCCAGCTCCCCCGGGACAGGGACCACAGATACGCAGTATTTT. The genes are TRBV18 and TRBJ2-3, with TRBD1 matching 9 bases. V dropped 6 bases and J dropped 2; count of bases not matched to a gene: 6. The CDR3 is made up of 15 amino acids. From germline, CDR1 is KGHSH and CDR2 LQKENI.

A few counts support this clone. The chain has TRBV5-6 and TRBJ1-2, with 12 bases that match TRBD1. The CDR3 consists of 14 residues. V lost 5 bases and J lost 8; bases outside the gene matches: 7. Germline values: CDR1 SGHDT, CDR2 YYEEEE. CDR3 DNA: TGTGCCAGCAGGGGACAGGGGGCCGGTAGGGGCTACACCTTC. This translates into CASRGQGAGRGYTF.

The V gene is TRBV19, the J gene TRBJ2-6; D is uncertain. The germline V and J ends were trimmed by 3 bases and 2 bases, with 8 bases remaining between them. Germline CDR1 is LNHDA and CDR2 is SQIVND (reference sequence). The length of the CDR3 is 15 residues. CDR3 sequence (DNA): TGTGCCAGTAGTATTACGGGCCCTGGGGCCAACGTCCTGACTTTC. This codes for CASSITGPGANVLTF.

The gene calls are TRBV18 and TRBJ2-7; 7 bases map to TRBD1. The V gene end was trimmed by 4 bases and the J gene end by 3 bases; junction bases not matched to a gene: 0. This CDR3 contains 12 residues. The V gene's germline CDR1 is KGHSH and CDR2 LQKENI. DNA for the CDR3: TGTGCCAGCTCACGGGACAGCTACGAGCAGTACTTC. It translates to CASSRDSYEQYF.

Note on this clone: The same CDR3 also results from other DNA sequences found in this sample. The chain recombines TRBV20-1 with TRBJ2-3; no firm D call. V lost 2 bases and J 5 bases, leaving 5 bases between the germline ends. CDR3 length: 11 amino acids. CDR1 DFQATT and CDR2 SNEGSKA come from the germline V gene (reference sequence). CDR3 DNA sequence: TGCAGTGCTAGACCCGGAGATACGCAGTATTTT. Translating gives CSARPGDTQYF.

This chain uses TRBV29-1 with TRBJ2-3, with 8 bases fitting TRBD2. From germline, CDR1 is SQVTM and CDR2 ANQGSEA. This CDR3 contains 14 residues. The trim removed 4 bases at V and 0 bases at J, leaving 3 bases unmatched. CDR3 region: CSVASGLSTDTQYF. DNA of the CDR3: TGCAGCGTTGCTAGCGGGCTTAGCACAGATACGCAGTATTTT.

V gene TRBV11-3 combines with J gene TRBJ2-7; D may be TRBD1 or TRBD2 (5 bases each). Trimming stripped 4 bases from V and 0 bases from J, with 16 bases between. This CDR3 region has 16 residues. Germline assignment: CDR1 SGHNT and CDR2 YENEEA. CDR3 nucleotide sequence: TGTGCCAGCAGCTCTGAATCAGACAGCGGCTCCTACGAGCAGTACTTC. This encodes CASSSESDSGSYEQYF.

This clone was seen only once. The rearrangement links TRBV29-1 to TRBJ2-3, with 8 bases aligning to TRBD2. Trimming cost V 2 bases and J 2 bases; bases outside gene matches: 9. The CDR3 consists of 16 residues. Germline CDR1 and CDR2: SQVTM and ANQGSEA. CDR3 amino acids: CSVERWERGNTDTQYF. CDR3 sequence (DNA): TGCAGCGTTGAACGTTGGGAGCGGGGGAACACAGATACGCAGTATTTT.

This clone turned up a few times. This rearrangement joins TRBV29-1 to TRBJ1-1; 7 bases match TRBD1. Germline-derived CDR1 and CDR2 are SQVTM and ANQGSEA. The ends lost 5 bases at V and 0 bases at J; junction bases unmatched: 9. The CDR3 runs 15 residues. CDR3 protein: CSVYIQGTLNTEAFF. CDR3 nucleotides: TGCAGCGTTTACATACAGGGGACCTTGAACACTGAAGCTTTCTTT.

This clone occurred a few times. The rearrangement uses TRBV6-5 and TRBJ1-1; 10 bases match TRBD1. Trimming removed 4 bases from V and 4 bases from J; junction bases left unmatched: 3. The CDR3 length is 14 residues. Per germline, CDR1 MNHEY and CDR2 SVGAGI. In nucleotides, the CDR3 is TGTGCCAGCAGTTCCCGGACAGGGGGCACTGAAGCTTTCTTT. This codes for CASSSRTGGTEAFF.

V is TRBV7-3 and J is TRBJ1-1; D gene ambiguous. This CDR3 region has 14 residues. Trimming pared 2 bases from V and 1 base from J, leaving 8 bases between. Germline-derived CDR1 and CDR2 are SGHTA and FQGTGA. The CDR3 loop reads CASSLAAANTEAFF. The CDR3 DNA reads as TGTGCCAGCAGCTTAGCGGCGGCGAACACTGAAGCTTTCTTT.

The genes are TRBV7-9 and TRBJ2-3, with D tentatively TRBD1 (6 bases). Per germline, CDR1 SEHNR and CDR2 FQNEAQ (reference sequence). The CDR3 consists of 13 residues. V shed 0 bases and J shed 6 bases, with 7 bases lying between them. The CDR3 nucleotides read TGTGCCAGCAGCTTAGCTACAGGGGATACGCAGTATTTT. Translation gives CASSLATGDTQYF.

The CDR3 reads CASSEGRNEQYF. DNA of the CDR3: TGTGCCAGCTCTGAAGGGAGGAACGAGCAGTACTTC. The chain joins TRBV18 to TRBJ2-7, with TRBD2 as a possible D gene (6 bases). The CDR3 covers 12 residues. Trimming removed 6 bases at V and 5 bases at J, with 11 bases between. Germline-derived CDR1 and CDR2 are KGHSH and LQKENI. Full variable domain (outside the CDR3, taken from reference TRBV18 and TRBJ2-7): NAGVMQNPRHLVRRRGQEARLRCSPMKGHSHVYWYRQLPEEGLKFMVYLQKENIIDESGMPKERFSAEFPKEGPSILRIQQVVRGDSAAYFCASSEGRNEQYFGPGTRLTVT.